This T cell receptor (beta chain) was sequenced for a study of T cells in Graves' hyperthyroidism and ophthalmopathy. The CDR3 spans 13 residues. V was cut by 1 base and J by 6 bases, with 9 bases left in between. Per germline, CDR1 SGHTA and CDR2 FQGTGA. There are many counts of this clonotype. Its target is not known. Authors of the study amplified TCR beta CDR3 regions from RNA transcripts. The HTBI primer set drove a first-round RT-PCR of the TCR CDR3. TCRdb passed the multiplex PCR reads through MiXCR, listing each CDR3 protein once. The sample consists of some 500,000 distinct CDR3 sequences, around 22% of them appearing once. The study's findings and limits: Most thyroid clonotypes expanded above 0.001 were also detected in blood.

Active moderate-to-severe ophthalmopathy, Clinical Activity Score at least 3, NOSPECS at least 4, under 3 months' duration. Used for diagnoses were clinical symptoms, serum thyroxine and TRAb, thyroid ultrasound and orbital computed tomography. The sequence was obtained from a woman in her 30s with Graves' ophthalmopathy. What was sequenced was blood. The chain employs TRBV7-3 and TRBJ1-1, with D unclear. The CDR3 DNA reads TGTGCCAGCAGCTTAAACGGGAGGTCTGAAGCTTTCTTT. Translating gives CASSLNGRSEAFF.